These T cell receptor beta chains were read from a single sample in a study of blood T cells in healthy people across ages. TCRdb independently ran MiXCR on the 5' RACE reads; one entry per CDR3 protein. This sample carries roughly 800,000 distinct CDR3 sequences, about 48% of them seen once, and the ten largest clones take 40% to 50%. Input material: blood. These receptor sequences come from a man of 80 years or more in good health. CDR3s include the opening cysteine and the closing phenylalanine or tryptophan. The D gene is left open where the match is weak. Part of the rows lack a size; the others show once, few, many or a class for expanded clones.

D: -
size: -
length: 14
J: TRBJ2-3
V: TRBV20-1
DNA: TGCAGTGCCAGCGGACGAGCGGCCACAGATACGCAGTATTTT
CDR3: CSASGRAATDTQYF

D: TRBD2
size: -
length: 16
J: TRBJ2-7
V: TRBV3-1
DNA: TGTGCCAGCAGCCAAGTGACTCCGGGAGGGCCGGGCGAGCAGTACTTC
CDR3: CASSQVTPGGPGEQYF

D: TRBD2
size: -
length: 17
J: TRBJ2-1
V: TRBV4-2
DNA: TGTGCCAGCAGCCAAGAAAGCGCGGAACTAGCGGGTAATGAGCAGTTCTTC
CDR3: CASSQESAELAGNEQFF

D: TRBD1
size: few
length: 17
J: TRBJ1-6
V: TRBV3-1
DNA: TGTGCCAGCAGCCAAGGCAACCAGGGGGCTCGCGGTTCACCCCTCCACTTT
CDR3: CASSQGNQGARGSPLHF

D: -
size: -
length: 14
J: TRBJ2-7
V: TRBV29-1
DNA: TGCAGCGTTGACTCTAGCGCCGGCTCCTACGAGCAGTACTTC
CDR3: CSVDSSAGSYEQYF

D: TRBD2
size: -
length: 17
J: TRBJ2-1
V: TRBV11-3
DNA: TGTGCCAGCAGCTTAGGCCTCGGGACTAGCGTCCCACATGAGCAGTTCTTC
CDR3: CASSLGLGTSVPHEQFF

D: -
size: few
length: 13
J: TRBJ1-5
V: TRBV29-1
DNA: TGCAGCGTTGAAGACGGCCAGGGTCAGCCCCAGCATTTT
CDR3: CSVEDGQGQPQHF

D: -
size: -
length: 13
J: TRBJ1-1
V: TRBV5-1
DNA: TGCGCCAGCAGTTTTGACACGAACACTGAAGCTTTCTTT
CDR3: CASSFDTNTEAFF

D: -
size: few
length: 12
J: TRBJ1-2
V: TRBV29-1
DNA: TGCAGCGTTGCTAGCCATTTCTATGGCTACACCTTC
CDR3: CSVASHFYGYTF

D: -
size: -
length: 15
J: TRBJ1-1
V: TRBV7-8
DNA: TGTGCCAGCAGCTTAGCGCTAGTAATGAACACTGAAGCTTTCTTT
CDR3: CASSLALVMNTEAFF

D: -
size: -
length: 16
J: TRBJ2-5
V: TRBV14
DNA: TGTGCCAGCAGCCCCCAGGGGTGGACTGTGGGAGAGACCCAGTACTTC
CDR3: CASSPQGWTVGETQYF

D: -
size: few
length: 15
J: TRBJ2-1
V: TRBV9
DNA: TGTGCCAGCAGCGTAGCCCCCAACTCCTACAATGAGCAGTTCTTC
CDR3: CASSVAPNSYNEQFF

D: -
size: -
length: 15
J: TRBJ2-3
V: TRBV6-5
DNA: TGTGCCAGCAGTTACTCTGCAGGGCCCACAGATACGCAGTATTTT
CDR3: CASSYSAGPTDTQYF

D: TRBD1
size: few
length: 15
J: TRBJ1-2
V: TRBV6-5
DNA: TGTGCCAGCAGTAAAGTGGGGACAGGGAGATATGGCTACACCTTC
CDR3: CASSKVGTGRYGYTF

D: -
size: -
length: 16
J: TRBJ2-1
V: TRBV5-1
DNA: TGCGCCAGCACCCCCACCGCCGGGGGGCCCTACAATGAGCAGTTCTTC
CDR3: CASTPTAGGPYNEQFF

D: -
size: once
length: 14
J: TRBJ1-2
V: TRBV6-1
DNA: TGTGCCAGCAGTGAGGCTGGGGGGGGCGATGGCTACACCTTC
CDR3: CASSEAGGGDGYTF

D: TRBD1
size: -
length: 15
J: TRBJ2-3
V: TRBV6-5
DNA: TGTGCCAGCAGCGCTACAGGGGGCGACTTCAGCGGGAAGTATTTT
CDR3: CASSATGGDFSGKYF

D: -
size: -
length: 12
J: TRBJ2-4
V: TRBV10-3
DNA: TGTGCCATCAGTGAGTCGAGGACCACACAGTACTTC
CDR3: CAISESRTTQYF

D: -
size: -
length: 13
J: TRBJ2-7
V: TRBV10-3
DNA: TGTGCCATCACCCCCAGGGAGTTCGACGAGCAGTACTTC
CDR3: CAITPREFDEQYF

D: -
size: -
length: 14
J: TRBJ1-1
V: TRBV5-1
DNA: TGCGCCAGCATGCAAGGGGGACCCAACACTGAAGCTTTCTTT
CDR3: CASMQGGPNTEAFF

D: -
size: -
length: 16
J: TRBJ2-1
V: TRBV20-1
DNA: TGCAGTGCTAGAGCCTTCTCTAGCGACTCCTACAATGAGCAGTTCTTT
CDR3: CSARAFSSDSYNEQFF

D: TRBD2
size: -
length: 17
J: TRBJ2-1
V: TRBV20-1
DNA: TGCAGTGCTAGAGATCCCCTAGCGGGAGCGTCCTACAATGAGCAGTTCTTC
CDR3: CSARDPLAGASYNEQFF

D: -
size: -
length: 12
J: TRBJ1-5
V: TRBV18
DNA: TGTGCCAGCTCGCGGGTTAATCAGCCCCAGCATTTT
CDR3: CASSRVNQPQHF

D: TRBD1
size: few
length: 13
J: TRBJ2-7
V: TRBV4-2
DNA: TGTGCCAGCAGCCCAGGGACAGAGTACGAGCAGTACTTC
CDR3: CASSPGTEYEQYF

D: TRBD1
size: -
length: 19
J: TRBJ2-1
V: TRBV27
DNA: TGTGCCAGCAAAAAACTCCCAGGGGGCTCAAGGACTGGGCTCAATGAGCAGTTCTTC
CDR3: CASKKLPGGSRTGLNEQFF

D: -
size: -
length: 15
J: TRBJ2-1
V: TRBV3-1
DNA: TGTGCCAGCAGCCAAGAGGGACCCCGGCGGGTTGAGCAGTTCTTC
CDR3: CASSQEGPRRVEQFF

D: TRBD2
size: -
length: 14
J: TRBJ2-7
V: TRBV28
DNA: TGTGCCAGCACCACCGATGGGAGGGTAGGCGAGCAGTACTTC
CDR3: CASTTDGRVGEQYF

D: -
size: -
length: 14
J: TRBJ2-5
V: TRBV2
DNA: TGTGCCAGCAGCGACACTGGATTCCAAGAGACCCAGTACTTC
CDR3: CASSDTGFQETQYF

D: -
size: -
length: 13
J: TRBJ2-1
V: TRBV15
DNA: TGTGCCACCAGCAGAGATATAGGTGAGGAGCAGTTCTTC
CDR3: CATSRDIGEEQFF